The 25 T cell receptor beta chains below come from one sample, sequenced in a study of CD4+ T cells in melanoma. Using immunoSEQ multiplex PCR, the repertoire was profiled, and TCRdb retains in-frame clones only, with some absent. The sample consists of over 10,000 clones, roughly 80% of them appearing once. The sample comprised cells from a culture (not recorded whether cultured in vitro). These receptors were collected from a human donor with melanoma.

This sequence joins TRBV14 and TRBJ1-4; D is unclear. The V and J ends lost 2 bases and 11 bases respectively, with 9 bases between them. This CDR3 has 12 residues. Germline CDR1 is SGHDN and CDR2 is FVKESK. Here the CDR3 DNA reads TGTGCCAGCAGCCAATACCGGGAGAAACTGTTTTTT. Translation gives CASSQYREKLFF.

This rearrangement joins TRBV4-1 to TRBJ2-3, with TRBD2 matching 7 bases. Germline V gives CDR1 MGHRA, CDR2 YSYEKL. The CDR3 covers 16 residues. V dropped 1 base and J dropped 8; count of bases not matched to a gene: 12. CDR3 sequence (DNA): TGCGCCAGCAGCCAAGGACCCTGGAACTCGGGGGGTACGCAGTATTTT. Translating gives CASSQGPWNSGGTQYF.

By frequency in the sample, this clone is medium-sized. This sequence joins TRBV6-1 and TRBJ1-2, with 7 bases lining up with TRBD1. Germline loops: CDR1 MNHNS, CDR2 SASEGT. CDR3 length: 12 residues. Unmatched junction bases numbered 2, after V lost 8 bases and J lost 2 bases. CDR3 in amino acids: CASEQGNYGYTF. In DNA form, the CDR3 reads TGTGCCAGCGAACAGGGGAACTATGGCTACACCTTC.

The rearrangement joins TRBV6-6 to TRBJ1-1; 9 bases fit TRBD1. Trimming cost V 3 bases and J 11 bases; bases outside gene matches: 10. There are 14 residues in the CDR3. CDR1 is MNHNY, CDR2 SVGAGI, per germline (reference sequence). As DNA, the CDR3 is TGTGCCAGCAGTTATCCCGGGACAGGGAACGAGGCTTTCTTT. Its translation is CASSYPGTGNEAFF.

V usage is TRBV30 and J usage is TRBJ2-2; 9 positions agree with TRBD1. J lost 6 bases, V lost 1 base, and 12 bases had no gene match. This CDR3 contains 17 residues. Germline loops: CDR1 GTSNPN, CDR2 SVGIG (reference sequence). The CDR3 DNA reads TGTGCCTGGAGTGAAAGCGGGACAGGGTTAAGGGCCGGGGAGCTGTTTTTT. This gives the protein CAWSESGTGLRAGELFF.

This chain uses TRBV18 with TRBJ1-5; 8 bases line up with TRBD1. Germline trimming cut 2 bases from V and 7 bases from J; bases unmatched to any gene: 16. This CDR3 comprises 18 residues. The germline gives CDR1 KGHSH, CDR2 LQKENI. The CDR3 here is CASSPGRDRGVRRQPQHF. The DNA for the CDR3 is TGTGCCAGCTCACCAGGGAGAGACAGGGGCGTCCGGAGGCAGCCCCAGCATTTT.

The chain carries TRBV5-1 and TRBJ1-1; D is perhaps TRBD1 (6 bases). V dropped 7 bases and J dropped 5 bases, with 21 bases sitting between them. Germline V CDR1 and CDR2: SGHRS, YFSETQ. CDR3 size: 15 residues. CDR3 in amino acids: CASSQGYGGWTEAFF. The CDR3 nucleotides are TGCGCCAGCTCGCAGGGGTACGGTGGTTGGACTGAAGCTTTCTTT. Full variable domain (rest looked up from reference TRBV5-1 and TRBJ1-1): KAGVTQTPRYLIKTRGQQVTLSCSPISGHRSVSWYQQTPGQGLQFLFEYFSETQRNKGNFPGRFSGRQFSNSRSEMNVSTLELGDSALYLCASSQGYGGWTEAFFGQGTRLTVV.

The rearrangement joins TRBV19 to TRBJ1-6; D gene unclear. Germline V gene data show CDR1 as LNHDA and CDR2 as SQIVND (reference sequence). The germline V and J ends were trimmed by 5 bases and 7 bases, with 9 bases remaining between them. This CDR3 has 13 amino acids. CDR3 loop: CASSFTANSPLHF. As DNA, the CDR3 is TGTGCCAGTAGTTTTACCGCAAATTCACCCCTCCACTTT.

The genes are TRBV23-1 and TRBJ2-2; TRBD1 might be the D (6 bases). TRBV23-1 is sorted into the ORF group, with uncertain function. The CDR3 is 19 amino acids. Trimming removed 8 bases from V and 1 base from J, with 26 bases in between. The CDR3 nucleotides read TGCGCCAGCCAAACCATACTAAACGTCACGGACAGGAACACCGGGGAGCTGTTTTTT. This encodes CASQTILNVTDRNTGELFF.

J is TRBJ2-1 and V is TRBV11-3, with D perhaps matching TRBD1 or TRBD2 (6 bases each). The CDR3 runs to 14 residues. Per the germline V gene, CDR1 is SGHNT and CDR2 is YENEEA. Between the trimmed V and J ends, which lost 3 bases and 6 bases, there was a span of 12 bases. The CDR3 DNA sequence: TGTGCCAGCAGCTTCGGGGGCACAGTCAATGAGCAGTTCTTC. This codes for CASSFGGTVNEQFF.

V usage is TRBV19 and J usage is TRBJ1-3; D remains unclear. The germline V gene has CDR1 LNHDA and CDR2 SQIVND (reference sequence). V gave up 11 bases and J gave up 4 bases, with 18 bases separating them. This CDR3 has 14 amino acids. The CDR3 coding sequence is TGTGCCGCCGGCCGGGCGTACTGGGGAAACACCATATATTTT. This codes for CAAGRAYWGNTIYF.

The chain links TRBV7-6 to TRBJ2-7; TRBD1 matches at 8 bases. The CDR3 has 15 amino acids. The trim removed 5 bases at V and 3 bases at J, leaving 9 bases unmatched. Per germline, CDR1 SGHVS and CDR2 FNYEAQ. CDR3 sequence: CASSPYDRGSYEQYF. CDR3 sequence (DNA): TGTGCCAGCAGCCCCTACGACAGGGGAAGCTACGAGCAGTACTTC.

The chain is built from TRBV19 and TRBJ1-5; 9 bases line up with TRBD1. The CDR3 length is 13 residues. The germline V gene has CDR1 LNHDA and CDR2 SQIVND (reference sequence). The V gene end was trimmed by 10 bases and the J gene end by 4 bases; junction bases not matched to a gene: 5. CDR3 protein: CATRDRENQPQHF. DNA for the CDR3: TGTGCCACCCGGGACAGGGAAAATCAGCCCCAGCATTTT.

This clone was seen a single time. The V and J genes are TRBV5-4 and TRBJ2-6; 8 positions match TRBD1. Looked up from germline, CDR1 is SGHNT and CDR2 is YYREEE (reference sequence). J was trimmed by 1 base and V by 1 base; bases with no gene match: 7. This CDR3 has 18 residues. DNA for the CDR3: TGTGCCAGCAGCTTGCCGCCGGGACAGGAGTCTGGGGCCAACGTCCTGACTTTC. This codes for CASSLPPGQESGANVLTF.

The V gene is TRBV15, the J gene TRBJ2-6; unclear D gene. CDR1 is LNHNV and CDR2 is YYDKDF in the germline V gene (reference sequence). There are 17 residues in the CDR3. Trimming removed 4 bases at V and 0 bases at J, with 13 bases between. The CDR3 sequence: CATSKSAGNSGANVLTF. CDR3 DNA sequence: TGTGCCACCAGCAAGTCCGCAGGCAACTCTGGGGCCAACGTCCTGACTTTC.

The chain has TRBV25-1 and TRBJ2-5; D might be TRBD1 or TRBD2, each matching 5 bases. In germline, CDR1 is MGHDK, CDR2 SYGVNS. The germline V and J ends were trimmed by 3 bases and 6 bases, with 17 bases remaining between them. The CDR3 covers 15 residues. The CDR3: CASSDYGTLRQTQYF. The CDR3 region has the DNA TGTGCCAGCAGTGATTACGGGACGTTGAGGCAGACCCAGTACTTC.

The chain couples TRBV2 to TRBJ1-3, with D unresolved. The V and J ends lost 5 bases and 8 bases respectively, with 7 bases between them. Per germline, CDR1 SNHLY and CDR2 FYNNEI. This CDR3 has 11 amino acids. The CDR3 sequence is CASSFSDTIYF. CDR3 coding DNA: TGTGCCAGCAGTTTTTCGGACACCATATATTTT.

This clone was counted a single time. The chain combines TRBV27 with TRBJ1-6; D might be TRBD1 (5 bases). Germline V gene lookup returns CDR1 MNHEY and CDR2 SMNVEV (reference sequence). V was trimmed by 7 bases and J by 7 bases, leaving 17 bases between them. The CDR3 sequence is 15 residues long. DNA of the CDR3: TGTGCCAGCAAGAACGGGGCGCGAGGAAATTCACCCCTCCACTTT. This translates into CASKNGARGNSPLHF.

CDR3 DNA sequence: TGCGCCAGCGCCCGGGACAGCAATCAGCCCCAGCATTTT. Translated, it gives CASARDSNQPQHF. This chain joins TRBV5-1 and TRBJ1-5, with D tentatively TRBD1 (5 bases). CDR1 and CDR2 from the germline V gene are SGHRS and YFSETQ. The CDR3 is 13 amino acids. Deletions cut 7 bases from V and 1 base from J, with 9 bases between.

The CDR3 DNA reads as TGTGCCAGCAGTGTCAGAGCGAACACTGAAGCTTTCTTT. This codes for CASSVRANTEAFF. The gene calls are TRBV6-6 and TRBJ1-1; no clear D gene. This CDR3 is built from 13 residues. V was trimmed by 5 bases and J by 1 base, leaving 8 bases between them. Germline lookup yields CDR1 MNHNY and CDR2 SVGAGI (reference sequence).

The chain combines TRBV9 with TRBJ2-5; TRBD2 agrees at 13 bases. Germline assignment: CDR1 SGDLS and CDR2 YYNGEE. The junction had 14 bases not matched to a gene; V was cut back by 4 bases and J by 5 bases. This CDR3 is 18 amino acids long. CDR3 DNA sequence: TGTGCCAGCAGCCCCCGGACTAGCGGGGGATCCTACGGGGAGACCCAGTACTTC. Amino acids: CASSPRTSGGSYGETQYF.

A remark on this clone: Within the sample, other DNA sequences also encode this same CDR3. The chain has TRBV5-8 and TRBJ1-2, with a weak D call TRBD1 (6 bases). Trimming removed 1 base at V and 3 bases at J, with 10 bases between. Germline assignment: CDR1 SGHTS and CDR2 YDEGEE. The CDR3 is 14 residues long. The CDR3 nucleotides read TGTGCCAGCAGCTTGACAGGGACTGACTATGGCTACACCTTC. Its translation is CASSLTGTDYGYTF.

This chain uses TRBV10-1 with TRBJ2-1, with 11 bases lining up with TRBD1. V lost 5 bases and J lost 0; bases outside the gene matches: 3. Per the germline V gene, CDR1 is WNHNN and CDR2 is SYGVQD (reference sequence). The CDR3 totals 16 residues. The CDR3 is CASSRGQGVSYNEQFF. The CDR3 DNA sequence: TGCGCCAGCAGTAGGGGACAGGGGGTCTCCTACAATGAGCAGTTCTTC.

CDR3 in amino acids: CASSLAGQPQHF. CDR3 nucleotides: TGTGCCAGCAGCTTAGCAGGACAGCCCCAGCATTTT. This chain joins TRBV11-3 and TRBJ1-5; D is undetermined. The CDR3 length is 12 residues. Germline CDR1 SGHNT, CDR2 YENEEA. With 1 base removed from V and 7 bases from J, the gap between germline ends came to 5 bases.

The rearrangement joins TRBV5-1 to TRBJ2-1; TRBD1 aligns across 8 bases. V gave up 1 base and J gave up 2 bases; unmatched junction bases: 5. Per the germline V gene, CDR1 is SGHRS and CDR2 is YFSETQ. There are 16 residues in the CDR3. The CDR3 sequence: CASSLYNRGTYNEQFF. The CDR3 nucleotides are TGCGCCAGCAGCTTGTATAACAGGGGGACCTACAATGAGCAGTTCTTC.